This section outlines one TCR beta chain sequence together with its context. The protocol was immunoSEQ multiplex PCR, while the TCRdb copy is restricted to in-frame clones and leaves out a portion. This table has 90,000 to 100,000 clones, about 87% appearing once. These data originate in a study of blood T cell repertoires in COVID-19. The germline V gene has CDR1 SNHLY and CDR2 FYNNEI. V was pared by 6 bases and J by 4 bases, with 21 bases between. CDR3 length equals 16 residues. This TCR came from a human donor in a cohort sampled during active COVID-19. Input material: peripheral blood. This chain joins TRBV2 and TRBJ1-2; weak D call: TRBD1 (5 bases). The CDR3 spells CASSELGWTPIYGYTF. CDR3 bases: TGTGCCAGCAGCGAGCTCGGGTGGACACCCATCTATGGCTACACCTTC.